Each of the 18 T cell receptor beta chains below was sequenced from the same sample in a study of post-analysis software for immune sequencing data. Study-wide results and caveats: Higher frequency in patients than in controls was seen for about five TRBV segments, with TRBV5-6, TRBV5-1 and TRBV20-1 among them.

The TCR beta cDNA libraries contained unique molecular identifiers. MiXCR, run by TCRdb on the PCR reads, gives a single entry per CDR3 protein. Among about 540,000 distinct CDR3 sequences listed, 30% to 40% were seen once. For these TCRs, the target antigens are not known. Sequenced: blood. All receptors derive from a girl between 2 and 17 years old with multiple sclerosis.

The CDR3 sequence is CASVAETGNEKLFF. DNA for the CDR3: TGTGCCAGCGTCGCTGAGACAGGGAATGAAAAACTGTTTTTT. The rearrangement links TRBV2 to TRBJ1-4, with TRBD1 identical over 7 bases. Germline loops: CDR1 SNHLY, CDR2 FYNNEI. V gave up 8 bases and J gave up 5 bases; unmatched junction bases: 8. This CDR3 comprises 14 residues.

This clonotype was counted between two and nine times. V and J are TRBV20-1 and TRBJ2-1, with TRBD2 matching 13 bases. The CDR3 length is 15 residues. J gave up 5 bases and V 5 bases, and 6 bases lay outside the gene matches. The germline V gene encodes CDR1 DFQATT and CDR2 SNEGSKA (reference sequence). The CDR3 loop is CSAFRTSGGNNEQFF. CDR3 DNA: TGCAGTGCTTTCAGGACTAGCGGGGGAAACAATGAGCAGTTCTTC.

The rearrangement uses TRBV4-2 and TRBJ2-7, with TRBD2 matching over 14 bases. This CDR3 is built from 19 residues. Looked up from germline, CDR1 is LGHNA and CDR2 is YNFKEQ. Trimming removed 2 bases from V and 0 bases from J; junction bases left unmatched: 9. CDR3 residues: CASSQLPGLAGGLSYEQYF. CDR3 nucleotide sequence: TGTGCCAGCAGCCAACTACCCGGACTAGCGGGGGGCCTCTCCTACGAGCAGTACTTC.

This clonotype showed up just a few times. The chain combines TRBV20-1 with TRBJ2-1; D call uncertain. Germline loops: CDR1 DFQATT, CDR2 SNEGSKA (reference sequence). The V end lost 5 bases, the J end lost 3 bases, and 14 bases lay between the germline ends. The CDR3 sequence is 14 residues long. The CDR3 sequence: CSALNSQHYNEQFF. CDR3 in DNA: TGCAGTGCTCTGAATAGCCAGCACTACAATGAGCAGTTCTTC.

The chain combines TRBV5-1 with TRBJ2-1, with D maybe TRBD2 (6 bases). The germline V gene has CDR1 SGHRS and CDR2 YFSETQ. V gave up 2 bases and J gave up 9 bases, with 18 bases separating them. This CDR3 spans 15 amino acids. In DNA form, the CDR3 reads TGCGCCAGCAGCTTCCTCGAGAGGGGAGCGGGTGAGCAGTTCTTC. Amino acid sequence: CASSFLERGAGEQFF. The full variable domain, its missing parts supplied by reference TRBV5-1 and TRBJ2-1, is KAGVTQTPRYLIKTRGQQVTLSCSPISGHRSVSWYQQTPGQGLQFLFEYFSETQRNKGNFPGRFSGRQFSNSRSEMNVSTLELGDSALYLCASSFLERGAGEQFFGPGTRLTVL.

With respect to this clonotype: A junction boundary mismatches the germline segment, possibly from a read error. The genes are TRBV6-5 and TRBJ2-3; 12 bases are a match to TRBD2. Germline V CDR1 and CDR2: MNHEY, SVGAGI. This CDR3 spans 18 amino acids. CDR3 nucleotides: TGTGTCAGCGGTTACCTGTCGGTAGGGCTAGCGGGGGGGGCTACGCAGTATTTT. This translates into CVSGYLSVGLAGGATQYF.

This clonotype was seen only a few times. The chain combines TRBV3-1 with TRBJ1-6, with D possibly being TRBD1 (5 bases). Per the germline V gene, CDR1 is LGHDT and CDR2 is YNNKEL (reference sequence). The ends were cut back, 4 bases at V and 6 bases at J, with 7 bases in the middle. There are 13 residues in the CDR3. The CDR3 protein is CASSPDSNSPLHF. The CDR3 DNA is TGTGCCAGCAGCCCCGACAGTAATTCACCCCTCCACTTT.

This clonotype was detected a few times. The chain joins TRBV20-1 to TRBJ1-4; D is undetermined. Germline CDR1 DFQATT, CDR2 SNEGSKA (reference sequence). Trimming removed 6 bases from V and 12 bases from J, with 14 bases in between. The CDR3 totals 11 residues. CDR3 coding DNA: TGCAGTGCCCCCTTGGGCGAGGAACTGTTTTTT. The encoded protein is CSAPLGEELFF.

CDR3 amino acids: CASSYPAGGRGYTF. The CDR3 DNA is TGTGCCAGCAGCTATCCGGCAGGGGGAAGGGGCTACACCTTC. The rearrangement links TRBV7-9 to TRBJ1-2, with 7 bases matching TRBD1. The CDR3 sequence is 14 residues long. J lost 8 bases, V lost 4 bases, and 10 bases had no gene match. The germline V gene has CDR1 SEHNR and CDR2 FQNEAQ (reference sequence).

The CDR3 region has the DNA TGTGCCAGCAGCCAGGACAGAAACAATGAGCAGTTCTTC. It codes for CASSQDRNNEQFF. The chain joins TRBV11-1 to TRBJ2-1; D perhaps matches TRBD1 (6 bases). From germline, CDR1 is SGHAT and CDR2 FQDESV (reference sequence). There are 13 residues in the CDR3. Deletions cut 5 bases from V and 5 bases from J, with 10 bases between.

V is TRBV7-9 and J is TRBJ2-5; 10 nucleotides agree with TRBD2. The CDR3 is 15 amino acids. The germline gives CDR1 SEHNR, CDR2 FQNEAQ (reference sequence). V lost 7 bases and J lost 4; bases outside the gene matches: 9. CDR3 coding DNA: TGTGCCAGCATGAAAAGCGGGGGGGCGGGAGAGACCCAGTACTTC. It encodes CASMKSGGAGETQYF. The full variable domain, rest sourced from reference TRBV7-9 and TRBJ2-5, is DTGVSQNPRHKITKRGQNVTFRCDPISEHNRLYWYRQTLGQGPEFLTYFQNEAQLEKSRLLSDRFSAERPKGSFSTLEIQRTEQGDSAMYLCASMKSGGAGETQYFGPGTRLLVL.

This rearrangement joins TRBV24-1 to TRBJ2-1; 8 nucleotides align to TRBD2. The CDR3 length is 15 residues. Germline values: CDR1 KGHDR, CDR2 SFDVKD. Losses at the gene ends were 4 bases for V and 2 bases for J; bases not matched to a gene: 3. The CDR3 sequence is CATSEPGGAYNEQFF. In DNA form, the CDR3 reads TGTGCCACCAGTGAACCCGGGGGGGCCTACAATGAGCAGTTCTTC.

This chain connects TRBV5-1 to TRBJ2-3, with D possibly TRBD1 on 5 matching bases. This CDR3 has 16 amino acids. Germline values: CDR1 SGHRS, CDR2 YFSETQ. The V gene lost 6 bases and the J gene lost 0 bases, with 17 bases spanning the gap. The chain's CDR3 is CASTLGGRASTDTQYF. CDR3 DNA sequence: TGCGCCAGCACCCTTGGTGGCAGGGCGAGCACAGATACGCAGTATTTT.

This clonotype has a handful of counts. The CDR3 DNA follows: TGCAGTGCTCCCAAACCCACGGACGGGTACACTGAAGCTTTCTTT. Amino acids: CSAPKPTDGYTEAFF. This chain joins TRBV20-1 and TRBJ1-1, with unresolved D. V was pared by 5 bases and J by 3 bases, with 19 bases between. CDR1 and CDR2 from the germline V gene are DFQATT and SNEGSKA (reference sequence). The CDR3 has 15 residues.

A remark on this clonotype: Possible read error: a much larger clone is one base away. J is TRBJ2-3 and V is TRBV20-1; TRBD2 agrees at 9 bases. CDR3 length equals 15 residues. Germline values: CDR1 DFQATT, CDR2 SNEGSKA (reference sequence). Trimming took 6 bases from V and 0 from J; bases not matched to a gene: 7. CDR3 residues: CSACASGASTDTQYF. In DNA, the CDR3 is TGCAGTGCCTGCGCTAGCGGGGCTAGCACAGATACGCAGTATTTT.

V is TRBV28 and J is TRBJ1-2; D uncertain. This CDR3 spans 15 amino acids. V lost 5 bases, J lost 6 bases, and 19 bases lay in between. Per germline, CDR1 MDHEN and CDR2 SYDVKM. CDR3 bases: TGTGCCAGCAGTACCGGAACTACCAACCTGGATGGCTACACCTTC. It specifies CASSTGTTNLDGYTF.

This rearrangement joins TRBV25-1 to TRBJ2-5; 9 bases line up with TRBD1. Germline V lookup: CDR1 MGHDK, CDR2 SYGVNS. There are 15 residues in the CDR3. The J segment lost 3 bases and the V segment lost 7 bases, leaving 9 bases of the junction unmatched. For the CDR3, the DNA is TGTGCCAGCACCCGGCCACAGGGGGCGAAAGAGACCCAGTACTTC. Its translation is CASTRPQGAKETQYF.

The chain combines TRBV4-2 with TRBJ1-4; maybe TRBD1 (5 bases). V shed 4 bases and J shed 0 bases, with 12 bases lying between them. The CDR3 has 16 amino acids. The germline CDR1 and CDR2 sequences are LGHNA and YNFKEQ. The DNA of the CDR3 is TGTGCCAGCAGCCCGGCGACAGCTGCAACTAATGAAAAACTGTTTTTT. Protein: CASSPATAATNEKLFF.